The 27 T cell receptor beta chains reported below all come from one sample, sequenced in a study of T cells in localized non-small cell lung cancer (dated by TCRdb to about 2020). Preparation of the library involved the immunoSEQ multiplex PCR assay. TCRdb took this table from immuneACCESS and kept in-frame rearrangements with V and J called. Such tables lack part of the clones; where checked against another copy, unresolved V genes explain under half of the gap, and the rest is unexplained. The sample yields under 75,000 clones; about nine tenths were counted once. The ten largest clones add up to around a fifth of the sample. The specimen comprised peripheral blood, sampled before any cancer treatment. These receptor sequences come from a male donor aged 60 or over with stage III squamous cell lung carcinoma.

The gene calls are TRBV5-1 and TRBJ1-2; D ambiguous. The V and J ends lost 0 bases and 7 bases respectively, with 10 bases between them. From germline, CDR1 is SGHRS and CDR2 YFSETQ. This CDR3 is 13 amino acids long. This CDR3 is CASSLDQLGGYTF. The CDR3 nucleotides are TGCGCCAGCAGCTTGGACCAACTGGGTGGCTACACCTTC.

The chain carries TRBV5-4 and TRBJ1-2, with unresolved D. The CDR3 is 13 residues long. Per the germline V gene, CDR1 is SGHNT and CDR2 is YYREEE (reference sequence). Trimming removed 4 bases at V and 5 bases at J, with 12 bases between. CDR3 bases: TGTGCCAGCAGCCACCCTGATTGGTATGGCTACACCTTC. Its translation: CASSHPDWYGYTF. The entire variable domain, with the rest obtained from reference TRBV5-4 and TRBJ1-2, is as follows: ETGVTQSPTHLIKTRGQQVTLRCSSQSGHNTVSWYQQALGQGPQFIFQYYREEENGRGNFPPRFSGLQFPNYSSELNVNALELDDSALYLCASSHPDWYGYTFGSGTRLTVV.

Written as DNA, the CDR3 is TGTGCCAGCAGCTTGGAGGCTGGGTGGACTGAAGCTTTCTTT. Its translation is CASSLEAGWTEAFF. The genes are TRBV5-5 and TRBJ1-1; D ambiguous. V lost 0 bases and J lost 5, with 11 bases in between. The CDR3 is 14 amino acids. Germline V gene data show CDR1 as SGHKS and CDR2 as YYEKEE (reference sequence).

The gene calls are TRBV2 and TRBJ2-2; no clear D gene. The CDR3 length is 14 residues. V lost 7 bases and J lost 1, with 10 bases in between. Looked up from germline, CDR1 is SNHLY and CDR2 is FYNNEI. DNA of the CDR3: TGTGCCAGCATAGGCAGTGAGAACACCGGGGAGCTGTTTTTT. It encodes CASIGSENTGELFF.

This chain joins TRBV6-1 and TRBJ2-2, with 8 bases identical to TRBD1. The ends lost 8 bases at V and 3 bases at J; junction bases unmatched: 5. The CDR3 loop spans 14 amino acids. Germline V gives CDR1 MNHNS, CDR2 SASEGT. The CDR3 region has the DNA TGTGCCAGCGGTTCGACAGGGGACACCGGGGAGCTGTTTTTT. It yields the protein CASGSTGDTGELFF.

The chain couples TRBV19 to TRBJ1-1; D not certain. Looked up from germline, CDR1 is LNHDA and CDR2 is SQIVND (reference sequence). CDR3 length: 13 residues. Trimming left V 5 bases short and J 0 bases short, with 7 bases between. The DNA for the CDR3 is TGTGCCAGTAGTGTCCAGGTGAACACTGAAGCTTTCTTT. Translation gives CASSVQVNTEAFF.

The rearrangement joins TRBV5-4 to TRBJ2-2; D uncertain. Germline assignment: CDR1 SGHNT and CDR2 YYREEE (reference sequence). This CDR3 contains 14 residues. Deletions cut 4 bases from V and 7 bases from J, with 14 bases between. The CDR3 DNA is TGTGCCAGCAGCATCCCCGCCTCGGACGGGGAGCTGTTTTTT. This sequence encodes CASSIPASDGELFF.

The count of this clone is one. This chain connects TRBV25-1 to TRBJ2-5, with D unresolved. The length of the CDR3 is 14 residues. Germline assignment: CDR1 MGHDK and CDR2 SYGVNS. V was trimmed by 5 bases and J by 2 bases, leaving 12 bases between them. The CDR3 DNA reads TGTGCCAGCAGTCCTCGGGTGGGTCAAGAGACCCAGTACTTC. Residues: CASSPRVGQETQYF.

This chain connects TRBV6-5 to TRBJ2-2; 7 nucleotides align to TRBD1. With 6 bases clipped from V and 6 bases from J, the junction kept 4 bases outside the gene matches. In germline, CDR1 is MNHEY, CDR2 SVGAGI. The CDR3 consists of 13 residues. CDR3 sequence: CASRTGSSGELFF. In nucleotides, the CDR3 is TGTGCCAGCAGGACAGGGTCGTCCGGGGAGCTGTTTTTT.

The V gene is TRBV11-2, the J gene TRBJ2-5; 7 nucleotides match TRBD1. This CDR3 has 14 amino acids. The germline gives CDR1 SGHAT, CDR2 FQNNGV. V was pared by 5 bases and J by 6 bases, with 9 bases of the junction left unmatched. The DNA for the CDR3 is TGTGCCAGCAGCATCGGGACAGCCAGGAAGACCCAGTACTTC. Protein: CASSIGTARKTQYF.

The chain employs TRBV30 and TRBJ2-5; TRBD1 might be the D (6 bases). CDR3 length: 13 residues. V dropped 3 bases and J dropped 4 bases, with 12 bases sitting between them. Germline V gene data show CDR1 as GTSNPN and CDR2 as SVGIG (reference sequence). The CDR3 region has the DNA TGTGCCTGGAGCAAACAGGGAAGAGAGACCCAGTACTTC. This sequence encodes CAWSKQGRETQYF.

A single count supports this clone. The chain couples TRBV7-6 to TRBJ1-2, with 8 bases lining up with TRBD1. Germline trimming cut 4 bases from V and 6 bases from J; bases unmatched to any gene: 4. CDR3 length equals 13 residues. Germline loops: CDR1 SGHVS, CDR2 FNYEAQ. Here the CDR3 reads CASSSGQGHGYTF. In DNA, the CDR3 is TGTGCCAGCAGCTCTGGACAGGGCCATGGCTACACCTTC.

This chain connects TRBV5-5 to TRBJ1-1, with D perhaps TRBD1 (6 bases). The CDR3 runs 13 residues. Germline V gives CDR1 SGHKS, CDR2 YYEKEE (reference sequence). Between the trimmed V and J ends, which lost 3 bases and 3 bases, there was a span of 9 bases. The CDR3 nucleotides read TGTGCCAGCAGCTCGGCAGGGGACACTGAAGCTTTCTTT. This gives the protein CASSSAGDTEAFF.

The chain has TRBV9 and TRBJ2-1; 12 bases map to TRBD2. J was trimmed by 3 bases and V by 4 bases; bases with no gene match: 2. The CDR3 has 15 amino acids. The V gene's germline CDR1 is SGDLS and CDR2 YYNGEE. The CDR3 DNA reads as TGTGCCAGCAGCTTACTAGCGGGGGGCTACAATGAGCAGTTCTTC. It codes for CASSLLAGGYNEQFF.

The V gene is TRBV5-1, the J gene TRBJ1-4, with D tentatively TRBD1 (5 bases). The ends were cut back, 2 bases at V and 5 bases at J, with 10 bases in the middle. Germline CDR1 SGHRS, CDR2 YFSETQ. The CDR3 length is 14 residues. DNA of the CDR3: TGCGCCAGCAGCTTACTCCAGGGAAATGAAAAACTGTTTTTT. Translated: CASSLLQGNEKLFF.

The rearrangement joins TRBV28 to TRBJ1-1, with D perhaps TRBD1 (5 bases). V gave up 2 bases and J gave up 4 bases, with 14 bases separating them. The CDR3 loop spans 15 amino acids. Germline-derived CDR1 and CDR2 are MDHEN and SYDVKM. CDR3 coding DNA: TGTGCCAGCAGTTTAAACGCCAGGGCGGGCACTGAAGCTTTCTTT. Its protein is CASSLNARAGTEAFF. The whole variable domain, filled in from reference TRBV28 and TRBJ1-1, reads DVKVTQSSRYLVKRTGEKVFLECVQDMDHENMFWYRQDPGLGLRLIYFSYDVKMKEKGDIPEGYSVSREKKERFSLILESASTNQTSMYLCASSLNARAGTEAFFGQGTRLTVV.

This chain joins TRBV6-4 and TRBJ1-4; D is undetermined. This CDR3 has 15 residues. CDR1 and CDR2 from the germline V gene are MRHNA and SNTAGT. The V and J ends lost 5 bases and 0 bases respectively, with 10 bases between them. CDR3 sequence (DNA): TGTGCCAGCAGTCGGACGGATGCAACTAATGAAAAACTGTTTTTT. It yields the protein CASSRTDATNEKLFF.

This sequence joins TRBV2 and TRBJ1-2, with a weak D call TRBD1 (5 bases). The CDR3 spans 14 residues. CDR1 is SNHLY and CDR2 is FYNNEI in the germline V gene. V lost 0 bases, J lost 8 bases, and 13 bases lay in between. The DNA for the CDR3 is TGTGCCAGCAGTGAAGCAGGAGGGGCTCTAGGCTACACCTTC. This codes for CASSEAGGALGYTF.

This clone came up once. The chain uses TRBV2 and TRBJ2-3; the match to TRBD1 covers 7 bases. Trimming at V came to 7 bases and at J to 1 base, leaving 8 bases not matched to a gene. The germline V gene has CDR1 SNHLY and CDR2 FYNNEI. CDR3 size: 15 residues. Here the CDR3 DNA reads TGTGCCAGCACCTTTTTAGGGGGCGGCACAGATACGCAGTATTTT. It specifies CASTFLGGGTDTQYF.

This clone appeared a single time. V gene TRBV11-2 combines with J gene TRBJ1-2; D perhaps matches TRBD1 (5 bases). This CDR3 spans 15 amino acids. Germline assignment: CDR1 SGHAT and CDR2 FQNNGV. V lost 4 bases to trimming and J lost 4 bases, with 16 bases between them. CDR3 loop: CASSSGRGLGYGYTF. The CDR3 bases are TGTGCCAGCAGCTCAGGGAGGGGACTTGGCTATGGCTACACCTTC.

V is TRBV19 and J is TRBJ2-5; TRBD1 or TRBD2 may be the D gene (7 bases each). CDR1 is LNHDA and CDR2 is SQIVND in the germline V gene (reference sequence). This CDR3 has 16 amino acids. Trimming took off 1 base at V and 0 bases at J, with 12 bases between the two ends. In nucleotides, the CDR3 is TGTGCCAGTAGTATAGGCGGGGGACAGAACCAAGAGACCCAGTACTTC. It translates to CASSIGGGQNQETQYF. The full variable domain, rest sourced from reference TRBV19 and TRBJ2-5, is DGGITQSPKYLFRKEGQNVTLSCEQNLNHDAMYWYRQDPGQGLRLIYYSQIVNDFQKGDIAEGYSVSREKKESFPLTVTSAQKNPTAFYLCASSIGGGQNQETQYFGPGTRLLVL.

The rearrangement uses TRBV4-2 and TRBJ1-1, with D hard to call. Trimming removed 2 bases at V and 2 bases at J, with 9 bases between. This CDR3 region has 14 residues. In germline, CDR1 is LGHNA, CDR2 YNFKEQ. CDR3 sequence reads: CASSQRVGNTEAFF. CDR3 nucleotide sequence: TGTGCCAGCAGCCAAAGGGTTGGCAACACTGAAGCTTTCTTT.

The chain combines TRBV4-3 with TRBJ2-3; D remains unclear. The CDR3 loop spans 13 amino acids. The V end lost 0 bases, the J end lost 3 bases, and 4 bases lay between the germline ends. Germline V CDR1 and CDR2: LGHNA, YSLEER. The CDR3 protein is CASSQEMTDTQYF. The CDR3 DNA is TGCGCCAGCAGCCAAGAAATGACAGATACGCAGTATTTT.

This clone was counted a few times. The chain links TRBV2 to TRBJ1-5; possible D gene TRBD1, 5 bases. The length of the CDR3 is 15 residues. Germline lookup yields CDR1 SNHLY and CDR2 FYNNEI. V gave up 2 bases and J gave up 1 base, with 9 bases separating them. CDR3 loop: CASSESRVSNQPQHF. CDR3 sequence (DNA): TGTGCCAGCAGTGAAAGCAGGGTGAGCAATCAGCCCCAGCATTTT.

The V gene is TRBV2, the J gene TRBJ1-2; D might be TRBD1 (6 bases). This CDR3 is 11 amino acids long. Germline V gene lookup returns CDR1 SNHLY and CDR2 FYNNEI. The V end was cut by 7 bases, the J end by 6 bases, with 9 bases between. In nucleotides, the CDR3 is TGTGCCAGCATCCAGGGGCATGGCTACACCTTC. As protein: CASIQGHGYTF. Full variable domain (outside the CDR3, taken from reference TRBV2 and TRBJ1-2): EPEVTQTPSHQVTQMGQEVILRCVPISNHLYFYWYRQILGQKVEFLVSFYNNEISEKSEIFDDQFSVERPDGSNFTLKIRSTKLEDSAMYFCASIQGHGYTFGSGTRLTVV.

V and J are TRBV11-2 and TRBJ1-2, with D possibly being TRBD1 (5 bases). From germline, CDR1 is SGHAT and CDR2 FQNNGV. V was cut by 4 bases and J by 5 bases, with 17 bases left in between. The length of the CDR3 is 15 residues. This chain's CDR3 is CASSSPRGGRYGYTF. DNA for the CDR3: TGTGCCAGCAGCTCCCCCCGGGGGGGAAGGTATGGCTACACCTTC.

This chain links TRBV11-2 with TRBJ1-3; the D gene is possibly TRBD1 (5 bases). V was trimmed by 2 bases and J by 4 bases, leaving 15 bases between them. This CDR3 has 16 amino acids. CDR1 is SGHAT and CDR2 is FQNNGV in the germline V gene. The CDR3 region is CASSLIRGPGGNTIYF. The CDR3 DNA is TGTGCCAGCAGCTTAATTCGGGGCCCTGGAGGAAACACCATATATTTT.